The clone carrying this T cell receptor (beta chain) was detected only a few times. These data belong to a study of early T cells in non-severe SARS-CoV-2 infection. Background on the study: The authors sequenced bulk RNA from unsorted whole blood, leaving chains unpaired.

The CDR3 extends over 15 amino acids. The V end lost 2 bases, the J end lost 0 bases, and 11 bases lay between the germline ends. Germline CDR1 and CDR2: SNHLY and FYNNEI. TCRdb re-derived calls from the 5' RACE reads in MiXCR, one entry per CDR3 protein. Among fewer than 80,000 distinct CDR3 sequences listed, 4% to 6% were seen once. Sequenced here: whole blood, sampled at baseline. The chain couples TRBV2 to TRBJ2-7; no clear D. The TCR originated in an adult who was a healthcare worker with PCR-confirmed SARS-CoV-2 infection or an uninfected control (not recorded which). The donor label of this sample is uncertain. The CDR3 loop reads CASSEQPEYSYEQYF. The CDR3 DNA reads TGTGCCAGCAGTGAACAGCCTGAGTACTCCTACGAGCAGTACTTC.